This TCR beta chain was sequenced in a study of blood T cell repertoires in COVID-19. For the study at large: Whether acute or convalescent, the COVID-19 samples came from the United States, Italy and Spain. T cells, B-cell-depleted T cells, or PBMCs supplied cDNA or gDNA.

This CDR3 has 18 amino acids. V lost 0 bases to trimming and J lost 3 bases, with 17 bases between them. The germline gives CDR1 MGHRA, CDR2 YSYEKL. Authors' data handling: Estimation of nucleated cell counts was performed using reference gene primer amplification. TCRdb keeps only in-frame clones here, not all; method: immunoSEQ multiplex PCR. The V and J calls and the clone size are those of that table, but D and trimming were determined from the DNA. The repertoire holds tens of thousands of clones, with around nine tenths as singletons. Source material: peripheral blood. The rearrangement links TRBV4-1 to TRBJ1-4; D may be TRBD1 (6 bases). The receptor's source is a human donor in a cohort sampled during active COVID-19. The CDR3 DNA reads TGCGCCAGCAGCCAAGAAGGCCAGGGGTTAAGTTCTAATGAAAAACTGTTTTTT. Encoded protein: CASSQEGQGLSSNEKLFF.